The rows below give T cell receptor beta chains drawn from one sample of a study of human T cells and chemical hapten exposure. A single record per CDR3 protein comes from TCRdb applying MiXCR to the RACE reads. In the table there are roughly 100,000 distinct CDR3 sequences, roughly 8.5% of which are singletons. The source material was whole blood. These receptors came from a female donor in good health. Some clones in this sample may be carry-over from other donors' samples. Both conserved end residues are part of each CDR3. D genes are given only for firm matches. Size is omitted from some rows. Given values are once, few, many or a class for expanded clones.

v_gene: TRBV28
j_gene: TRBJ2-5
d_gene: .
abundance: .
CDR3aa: CASSLIAVQETQYF
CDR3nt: TGTGCCAGCAGTTTAATTGCAGTGCAAGAGACCCAGTACTTC

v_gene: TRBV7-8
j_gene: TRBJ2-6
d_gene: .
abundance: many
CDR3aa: CASSLEAGVGANVLTF
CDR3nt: TGTGCCAGCAGCTTAGAAGCTGGGGTAGGGGCCAACGTCCTGACTTTC

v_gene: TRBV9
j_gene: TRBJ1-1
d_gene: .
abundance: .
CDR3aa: CASSVVRGMNTEAFF
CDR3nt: TGTGCCAGCAGCGTAGTTCGGGGAATGAACACTGAAGCTTTCTTT

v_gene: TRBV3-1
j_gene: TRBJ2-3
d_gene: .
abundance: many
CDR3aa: CASSQDSGAVDTQYF
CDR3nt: TGTGCCAGCAGCCAGGATAGCGGCGCGGTAGATACGCAGTATTTT

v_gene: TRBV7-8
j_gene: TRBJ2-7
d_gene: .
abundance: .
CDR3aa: CASSLDVEAPSYEQYF
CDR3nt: TGTGCCAGCAGCTTAGACGTGGAGGCCCCCTCCTACGAGCAGTACTTC

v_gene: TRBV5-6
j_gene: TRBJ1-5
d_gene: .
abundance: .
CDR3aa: CASSSDRGNSNQPQHF
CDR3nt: TGTGCCAGCAGCTCCGACCGGGGGAATAGCAATCAGCCCCAGCATTTT

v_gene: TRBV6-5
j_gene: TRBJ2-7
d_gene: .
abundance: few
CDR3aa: CASSYSKGPYEQYF
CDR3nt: TGTGCCAGCAGTTACTCGAAGGGACCTTACGAGCAGTACTTC

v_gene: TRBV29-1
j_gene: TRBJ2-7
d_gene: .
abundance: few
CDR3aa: CSVSRDGPDEQYF
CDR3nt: TGCAGCGTTTCCCGGGACGGACCTGACGAGCAGTACTTC

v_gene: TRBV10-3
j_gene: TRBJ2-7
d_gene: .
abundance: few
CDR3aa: CAISGEFSSYEQYF
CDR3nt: TGTGCCATCAGCGGGGAATTTTCCTCCTACGAGCAGTACTTC

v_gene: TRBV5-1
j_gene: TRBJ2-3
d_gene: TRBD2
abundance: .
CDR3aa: CASSWGTSGSRDTQYF
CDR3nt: TGCGCCAGCAGCTGGGGGACTAGCGGGAGTCGGGATACGCAGTATTTT

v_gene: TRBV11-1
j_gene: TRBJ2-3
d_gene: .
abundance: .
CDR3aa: CASSLVTHGTDTQYF
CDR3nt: TGTGCCAGCAGCTTAGTGACCCATGGCACAGATACGCAGTATTTT

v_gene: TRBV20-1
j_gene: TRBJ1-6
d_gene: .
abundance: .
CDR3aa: CSAGERNKISPLHF
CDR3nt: TGCAGTGCTGGGGAGAGGAATAAGATTTCACCCCTCCACTTT

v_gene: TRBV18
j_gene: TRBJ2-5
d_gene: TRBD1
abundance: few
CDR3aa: CASSPRDRGSQETQYF
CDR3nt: TGTGCCAGCTCACCCCGGGACAGGGGGTCCCAAGAGACCCAGTACTTC

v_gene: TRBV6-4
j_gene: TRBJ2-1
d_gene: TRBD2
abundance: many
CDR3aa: CASSETSGRSDEQFF
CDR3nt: TGTGCCAGCAGTGAGACTAGCGGGAGAAGTGATGAGCAGTTCTTC

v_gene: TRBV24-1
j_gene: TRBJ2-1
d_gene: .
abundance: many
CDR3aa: CATSERRPDPGRNEQFF
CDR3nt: TGTGCCACCAGTGAACGACGCCCCGACCCAGGAAGGAATGAGCAGTTCTTC

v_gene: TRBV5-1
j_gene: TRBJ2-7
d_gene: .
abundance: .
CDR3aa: CASSPTGQIGEQYF
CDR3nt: TGCGCCAGCAGCCCGACCGGTCAAATTGGGGAGCAGTACTTC

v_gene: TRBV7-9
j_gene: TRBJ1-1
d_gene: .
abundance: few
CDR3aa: CASSLGTTEAFF
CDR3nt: TGTGCCAGCAGCTTAGGTACCACTGAAGCTTTCTTT

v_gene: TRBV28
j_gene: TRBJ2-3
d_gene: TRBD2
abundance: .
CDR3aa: CASRGTSADTDTQYF
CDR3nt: TGTGCCAGCAGGGGGACTAGCGCGGACACAGATACGCAGTATTTT

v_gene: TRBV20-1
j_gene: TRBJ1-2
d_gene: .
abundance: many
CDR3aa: CSARTGNYGYTF
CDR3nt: TGCAGTGCTAGAACCGGCAACTATGGCTACACCTTC

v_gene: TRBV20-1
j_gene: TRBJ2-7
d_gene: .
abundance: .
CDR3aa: CSARRLAPSYEQYF
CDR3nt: TGCAGTGCTAGACGGCTAGCACCTTCCTACGAGCAGTACTTC

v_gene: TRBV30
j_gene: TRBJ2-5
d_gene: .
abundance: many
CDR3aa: CAWTPPGPETQYF
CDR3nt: TGTGCCTGGACCCCCCCGGGCCCGGAGACCCAGTACTTC

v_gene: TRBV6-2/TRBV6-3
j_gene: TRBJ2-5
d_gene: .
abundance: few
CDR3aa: CASTRGETQYF
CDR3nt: TGTGCCAGCACCAGAGGGGAGACCCAGTACTTC

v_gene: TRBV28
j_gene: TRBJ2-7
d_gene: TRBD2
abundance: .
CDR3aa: CASSAWWSGITYEQYF
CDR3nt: TGTGCCAGCAGTGCCTGGTGGAGCGGGATTACCTACGAGCAGTACTTC

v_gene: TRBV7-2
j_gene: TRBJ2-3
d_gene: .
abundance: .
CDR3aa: CVSSLRLADTQYF
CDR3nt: TGTGTCAGCAGCTTACGCCTGGCTGATACGCAGTATTTT

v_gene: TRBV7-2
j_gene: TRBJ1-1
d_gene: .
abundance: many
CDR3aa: CASSLSFGGEAFF
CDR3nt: TGTGCCAGCAGCTTATCTTTCGGGGGTGAAGCTTTCTTT

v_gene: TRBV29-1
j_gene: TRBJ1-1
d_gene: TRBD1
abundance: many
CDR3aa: CSVGTGRTEAFF
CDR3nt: TGCAGCGTTGGGACAGGGCGGACTGAAGCTTTCTTT

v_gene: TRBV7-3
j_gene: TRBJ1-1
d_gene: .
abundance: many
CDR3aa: CASSSGAGRTEAFF
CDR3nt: TGTGCCAGCAGCTCAGGGGCAGGGCGGACTGAAGCTTTCTTT

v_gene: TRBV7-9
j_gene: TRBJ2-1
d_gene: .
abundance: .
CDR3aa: CASSLGMGNEQFF
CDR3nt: TGTGCCAGCAGCTTAGGTATGGGTAATGAGCAGTTCTTC

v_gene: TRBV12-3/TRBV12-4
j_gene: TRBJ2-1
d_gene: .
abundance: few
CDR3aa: CASTIFGGPDNEQFF
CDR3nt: TGTGCCAGCACCATCTTTGGCGGACCGGACAATGAGCAGTTCTTC

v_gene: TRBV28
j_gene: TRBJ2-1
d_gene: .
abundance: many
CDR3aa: CASIGDEQFF
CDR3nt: TGTGCCAGCATAGGGGATGAGCAGTTCTTC

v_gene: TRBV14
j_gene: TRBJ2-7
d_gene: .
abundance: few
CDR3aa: CASRQSRAGEQYF
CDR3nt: TGTGCCAGCAGACAATCAAGGGCGGGGGAGCAGTACTTC

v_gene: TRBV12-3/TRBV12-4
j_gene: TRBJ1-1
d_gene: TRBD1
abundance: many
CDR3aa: CASTLRGGGAFF
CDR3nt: TGTGCCAGCACCCTACGAGGGGGCGGAGCTTTCTTT

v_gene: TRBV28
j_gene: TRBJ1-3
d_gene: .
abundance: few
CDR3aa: CAITGGGGNTIYF
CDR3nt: TGTGCCATCACGGGAGGTGGGGGAAACACCATATATTTT

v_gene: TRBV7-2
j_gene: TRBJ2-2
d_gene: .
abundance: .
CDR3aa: CASTWGTAPNTGELFF
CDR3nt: TGTGCCAGCACGTGGGGGACCGCCCCGAACACCGGGGAGCTGTTTTTT

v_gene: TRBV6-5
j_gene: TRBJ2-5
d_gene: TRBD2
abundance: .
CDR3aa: CASSASLGLAGGETQYF
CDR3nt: TGTGCCAGCAGTGCATCGCTTGGACTAGCGGGAGGAGAGACCCAGTACTTC

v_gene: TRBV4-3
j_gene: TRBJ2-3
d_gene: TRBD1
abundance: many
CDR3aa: CASSLGQGADTQYF
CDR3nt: TGCGCCAGCAGCCTTGGACAGGGGGCAGATACGCAGTATTTT

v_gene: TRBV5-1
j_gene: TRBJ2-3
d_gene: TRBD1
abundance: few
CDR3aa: CASSLRGPSDRTDTQYF
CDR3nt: TGCGCCAGCAGCTTGAGGGGGCCTAGTGACAGGACAGATACGCAGTATTTT

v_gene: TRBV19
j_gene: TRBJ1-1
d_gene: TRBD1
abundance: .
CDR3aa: CASSRGTGLVSEAFF
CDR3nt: TGTGCCAGTAGTAGAGGGACAGGGTTAGTCTCTGAAGCTTTCTTT

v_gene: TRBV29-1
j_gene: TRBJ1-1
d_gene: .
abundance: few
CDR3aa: CSVEDLFEGTEAFF
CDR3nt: TGCAGCGTTGAAGATCTCTTTGAAGGGACTGAAGCTTTCTTT

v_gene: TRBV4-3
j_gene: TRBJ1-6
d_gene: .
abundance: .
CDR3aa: CASSQEARTTPLHF
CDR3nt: TGCGCCAGCAGCCAAGAGGCCCGAACGACACCCCTCCACTTT

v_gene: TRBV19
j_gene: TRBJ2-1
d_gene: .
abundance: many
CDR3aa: CASSIGEGSTHEQFF
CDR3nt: TGTGCCAGTAGTATAGGAGAGGGTAGCACCCATGAGCAGTTCTTC

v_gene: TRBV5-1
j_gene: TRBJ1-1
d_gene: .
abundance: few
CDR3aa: CASSLQNMNTEAFF
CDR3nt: TGCGCCAGCAGCTTGCAAAACATGAACACTGAAGCTTTCTTT

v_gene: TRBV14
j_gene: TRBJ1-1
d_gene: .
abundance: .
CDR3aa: CASSHWNTEAFF
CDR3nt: TGTGCCAGCAGCCACTGGAACACTGAAGCTTTCTTT

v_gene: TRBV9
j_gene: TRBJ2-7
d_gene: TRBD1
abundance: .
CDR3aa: CASSGGQDLFYEQYF
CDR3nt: TGTGCCAGCAGCGGCGGACAGGATCTATTCTACGAGCAGTACTTC

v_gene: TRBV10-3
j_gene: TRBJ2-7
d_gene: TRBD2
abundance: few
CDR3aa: CAISEVLAGAYEQYF
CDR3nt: TGTGCCATCAGTGAAGTTCTAGCGGGAGCTTACGAGCAGTACTTC